The 14 T cell receptor beta chains reported below all come from one sample, sequenced in a study of CD8 T cells in ankylosing spondylitis. TCRdb itself ran the 5' RACE reads through MiXCR, one entry per CDR3 protein. The data show some 240,000 distinct CDR3 sequences, with roughly a quarter seen just once and over 0.55% held by the top ten. Input material: blood, either unsorted or a sorted T cell fraction (not recorded which). The receptors were gathered from a male donor with ankylosing spondylitis or in good health (not recorded which).

CDR3 residues: CASSYGAGKGYTF. The CDR3, as DNA: TGTGCCAGCAGCTATGGGGCCGGGAAGGGCTACACCTTC. The rearrangement uses TRBV7-6 and TRBJ1-2; perhaps TRBD1 as D (5 bases). The CDR3 runs 13 residues. CDR1 is SGHVS, CDR2 FNYEAQ, per germline. Between the trimmed V and J ends, which lost 4 bases and 8 bases, there was a span of 14 bases.

This clonotype has only a few counts. The V call is TRBV29-1, the J call TRBJ2-3; maybe TRBD2 (7 bases). Trimming shortened V by 8 bases and J by 4 bases, and 16 bases separated the two germline ends. This CDR3 is built from 13 residues. Germline CDR1 SQVTM, CDR2 ANQGSEA. The CDR3 here is CSLGGGAADTQYF. The CDR3 DNA is TGCAGCCTTGGGGGGGGGGCGGCAGATACGCAGTATTTT.

V usage is TRBV20-1 and J usage is TRBJ2-3, with D perhaps TRBD2 (6 bases). CDR1 DFQATT and CDR2 SNEGSKA come from the germline V gene (reference sequence). V lost 6 bases, J lost 14 bases, and 18 bases lay in between. CDR3 length: 11 residues. The CDR3 region is CSALVGGLAYF. DNA for the CDR3: TGCAGTGCGTTAGTGGGGGGATTAGCGTATTTT.

The chain links TRBV12-3 or TRBV12-4 to TRBJ2-5; the match to TRBD2 covers 9 bases. The J segment lost 4 bases and the V segment lost 6 bases, leaving 6 bases of the junction unmatched. This CDR3 is 14 amino acids long. The CDR3 spells CASRASGALETQYF. CDR3 nucleotide sequence: TGTGCCAGCAGGGCTAGCGGGGCTCTAGAGACCCAGTACTTC.

J is TRBJ2-7 and V is TRBV15; 7 bases are shared with TRBD1. The length of the CDR3 is 14 residues. With 2 bases clipped from V and 3 bases from J, the junction kept 4 bases outside the gene matches. CDR1 is LNHNV, CDR2 YYDKDF, per germline (reference sequence). For the CDR3, the DNA is TGTGCCACCAGCAGATACTCAGGGGGCTACGAGCAGTACTTC. Its protein is CATSRYSGGYEQYF.

This clonotype was seen repeatedly, ten times or more. The J gene is TRBJ1-6, the V gene TRBV3-1; D not certain. V lost 6 bases and J 9 bases, leaving 15 bases between the germline ends. CDR3 length: 14 residues. Germline V gene lookup returns CDR1 LGHDT and CDR2 YNNKEL (reference sequence). The DNA for the CDR3 is TGTGCCAGCAGTCGGAATACTCGGGCTTCACCCCTCCACTTT. Amino acid sequence: CASSRNTRASPLHF.

This clonotype was seen repeatedly, ten times or more. Here the CDR3 reads CASSVQQGQETQYF. CDR3 coding DNA: TGTGCCAGCAGCGTACAACAGGGCCAAGAGACCCAGTACTTC. The rearrangement joins TRBV12-3 or TRBV12-4 to TRBJ2-5; maybe TRBD1 (6 bases). There are 14 residues in the CDR3. The V gene lost 6 bases and the J gene lost 1 base, with 12 bases spanning the gap.

The chain has TRBV7-9 and TRBJ1-2; no clear D gene. The CDR3 has 12 amino acids. The ends were cut back, 6 bases at V and 5 bases at J, with 10 bases in the middle. In germline, CDR1 is SEHNR, CDR2 FQNEAQ (reference sequence). The CDR3 nucleotides are TGTGCCAGCAGTTACACGGGGTATGGCTACACCTTC. This encodes CASSYTGYGYTF.

V usage is TRBV12-3 or TRBV12-4 and J usage is TRBJ2-3; no clear D. The CDR3 covers 13 residues. V was pared by 2 bases and J by 6 bases, with 9 bases between. DNA of the CDR3: TGTGCCAGCAGTTTATTGTGGTCGGATACGCAGTATTTT. It is translated as CASSLLWSDTQYF.

The CDR3 DNA reads as TGTGCCAGCAGTGATAGCGGGGGGGCCTACAATGAGCAGTTCTTC. Translated, it gives CASSDSGGAYNEQFF. The chain combines TRBV6-1 with TRBJ2-1, with TRBD2 matching over 11 bases. After removal of 3 bases from V and 2 bases from J, the junction contained 0 bases not matched to a gene. The CDR3 contains 15 residues. Germline CDR1 and CDR2: MNHNS and SASEGT.

This clonotype was seen many times. The J gene is TRBJ2-5, the V gene TRBV4-2; D gene ambiguous. The CDR3 loop spans 13 amino acids. The ends were cut back, 1 base at V and 5 bases at J, with 8 bases in the middle. CDR1 is LGHNA and CDR2 is YNFKEQ in the germline V gene. CDR3 sequence: CASSQGLLETQYF. Here the CDR3 DNA reads TGTGCCAGCAGCCAAGGGCTACTCGAGACCCAGTACTTC.

This clonotype was observed at least ten times. The V and J genes are TRBV20-1 and TRBJ2-2; 8 nucleotides match TRBD1. Germline loops: CDR1 DFQATT, CDR2 SNEGSKA (reference sequence). CDR3 length: 16 amino acids. V lost 0 bases, J lost 5 bases, and 8 bases stayed unmatched. CDR3 sequence: CSARDAGQGGTGELFF. DNA for the CDR3: TGCAGTGCTAGAGACGCTGGACAGGGCGGGACCGGGGAGCTGTTTTTT.

V is TRBV6-1 and J is TRBJ1-6; D possibly corresponds to TRBD1 (5 bases). The CDR3 is 13 amino acids. Per the germline V gene, CDR1 is MNHNS and CDR2 is SASEGT. V lost 6 bases, J lost 7 bases, and 10 bases lay in between. CDR3 nucleotide sequence: TGTGCCAGCAGGCGGGACCCAAATTCACCCCTCCACTTT. Amino acid sequence: CASRRDPNSPLHF.

This chain uses TRBV20-1 with TRBJ1-1; TRBD1 agrees at 8 bases. The CDR3 is 14 amino acids. Germline V gene lookup returns CDR1 DFQATT and CDR2 SNEGSKA (reference sequence). J lost 6 bases, V lost 4 bases, and 10 bases had no gene match. The CDR3 nucleotides read TGCAGTGCTACCATACAGGGGGGAAACCCTGAAGCTTTCTTT. It encodes CSATIQGGNPEAFF.